These 26 T cell receptor beta chains share one sample of origin, sequenced in a study of CD8 T cells in ankylosing spondylitis. Via MiXCR, TCRdb re-called the 5' RACE reads, giving one row per CDR3 protein. Altogether 300,000 to 400,000 distinct CDR3 sequences are present, around 10% being singletons, with the ten largest covering 9.1%. The sample consisted of blood, either unsorted or a sorted T cell fraction (not recorded which). These receptors all come from a female donor with ankylosing spondylitis or in good health (not recorded which).

There are many counts of this clonotype. V gene TRBV24-1 combines with J gene TRBJ2-3; 7 bases align to TRBD1. The CDR3 runs 13 residues. The V gene end was trimmed by 9 bases and the J gene end by 2 bases; junction bases not matched to a gene: 4. CDR1 is KGHDR, CDR2 SFDVKD, per germline. For the CDR3, the DNA is TGTGCCACCGTGGACAGGTTCACAGATACGCAGTATTTT. Amino acid sequence: CATVDRFTDTQYF.

The CDR3 protein is CSAGRDPLRPYEQYF. For the CDR3, the DNA is TGCAGTGCCGGCCGGGACCCACTACGGCCCTACGAGCAGTACTTC. The chain carries TRBV20-1 and TRBJ2-7; D is perhaps TRBD1 or TRBD2 (5 bases each). Trimming left V 6 bases short and J 2 bases short, with 20 bases between. The CDR3 contains 15 residues. CDR1 and CDR2 from the germline V gene are DFQATT and SNEGSKA (reference sequence).

This clonotype was seen only a few times. The chain links TRBV30 to TRBJ2-1; D possibly corresponds to TRBD2 (5 bases). This CDR3 comprises 12 residues. Germline CDR1 GTSNPN, CDR2 SVGIG (reference sequence). V was cut by 2 bases and J by 7 bases, with 9 bases left in between. CDR3 DNA: TGTGCCTGGAGTCGACCGGGGAATGAGCAGTTCTTC. This translates into CAWSRPGNEQFF.

This clonotype was seen ten or more times. V and J are TRBV12-3 or TRBV12-4 and TRBJ2-2; D not certain. The V and J ends lost 2 bases and 0 bases respectively, with 7 bases between them. This CDR3 comprises 15 residues. The DNA for the CDR3 is TGTGCCAGCAGTTTAAGGGCGGCGAACACCGGGGAGCTGTTTTTT. Translating gives CASSLRAANTGELFF.

This clonotype was seen ten or more times. The chain couples TRBV10-3 to TRBJ2-3, with a possible D match to TRBD1 (6 bases). The V and J ends lost 5 bases and 3 bases respectively, with 12 bases between them. Germline V lookup: CDR1 ENHRY, CDR2 SYGVKD. CDR3 length: 14 amino acids. CDR3 nucleotide sequence: TGTGCCATCAGTCAGACAGGAAAGACAGATACGCAGTATTTT. Its translation: CAISQTGKTDTQYF.

The table lists this clonotype with a few counts. The J gene is TRBJ2-7, the V gene TRBV5-1, with TRBD1 matching 8 bases. The CDR3 runs to 17 residues. Trimming removed 0 bases from V and 2 bases from J; junction bases left unmatched: 10. CDR1 and CDR2 (germline): SGHRS, YFSETQ. The CDR3 loop is CASSLAGGVAGTYEQYF. CDR3 sequence (DNA): TGCGCCAGCAGCTTGGCAGGGGGCGTGGCGGGAACCTACGAGCAGTACTTC.

At least ten counts were recorded for this clonotype. The gene calls are TRBV20-1 and TRBJ1-4; no reliable D call. CDR1 and CDR2 from the germline V gene are DFQATT and SNEGSKA (reference sequence). Trimming shortened V by 1 base and J by 4 bases, and 10 bases separated the two germline ends. This CDR3 is 14 amino acids long. The CDR3 sequence: CSARGRAINEKLFF. DNA of the CDR3: TGCAGTGCTAGAGGGAGGGCCATTAATGAAAAACTGTTTTTT.

This clonotype has ten or more counts. The chain combines TRBV5-6 with TRBJ1-1; the D gene is possibly TRBD1 (6 bases). Germline V gene data show CDR1 as SGHDT and CDR2 as YYEEEE. V was shortened by 6 bases and J by 2 bases, with 14 bases between the two germline ends. The CDR3 loop spans 14 amino acids. CDR3 loop: CASTSAGVNTEAFF. The CDR3 region has the DNA TGTGCCAGCACCTCGGCAGGGGTTAACACTGAAGCTTTCTTT.

The genes are TRBV5-1 and TRBJ2-1, with 8 positions matching TRBD1. The CDR3 covers 13 residues. Germline values: CDR1 SGHRS, CDR2 YFSETQ. Trimming removed 6 bases from V and 5 bases from J; junction bases left unmatched: 4. The CDR3 is CASTGQDNNEQFF. The CDR3 DNA reads TGCGCCAGCACGGGACAGGACAACAATGAGCAGTTCTTC.

This clonotype was counted a few times. This rearrangement joins TRBV2 to TRBJ2-3; TRBD1 is a possible D gene (5 bases). V lost 7 bases to trimming and J lost 0 bases, with 8 bases between them. The length of the CDR3 is 13 residues. CDR1 and CDR2 from the germline V gene are SNHLY and FYNNEI. This CDR3 is CASNAGSTDTQYF. CDR3 in DNA: TGTGCCAGCAATGCAGGGAGCACAGATACGCAGTATTTT.

This clonotype was counted once. The CDR3 spells CASSQVMTGGSSGANVLTF. Here the CDR3 DNA reads TGCGCCAGCAGCCAAGTTATGACAGGGGGGTCGTCTGGGGCCAACGTCCTGACTTTC. The chain recombines TRBV4-3 with TRBJ2-6, with 9 positions matching TRBD1. The V gene end was trimmed by 1 base and the J gene end by 1 base; junction bases not matched to a gene: 8. Germline V CDR1 and CDR2: LGHNA, YSLEER. There are 19 residues in the CDR3.

The table lists this clonotype with many counts. The chain has TRBV5-1 and TRBJ1-2, with a weak D call TRBD1 (5 bases). V dropped 0 bases and J dropped 5 bases, with 11 bases sitting between them. The CDR3 spans 14 residues. Germline lookup yields CDR1 SGHRS and CDR2 YFSETQ. The DNA for the CDR3 is TGCGCCAGCAGCTTGGAAGGACACTTGTATGGCTACACCTTC. Residues: CASSLEGHLYGYTF.

This clonotype was picked up many times. J is TRBJ2-1 and V is TRBV5-6; unclear D gene. The germline V gene encodes CDR1 SGHDT and CDR2 YYEEEE. The CDR3 has 12 residues. Deletions cut 3 bases from V and 10 bases from J, with 11 bases between. The CDR3: CASSSPPGEQFF. The CDR3, as DNA: TGTGCCAGCAGCTCCCCTCCCGGGGAGCAGTTCTTC.

This clonotype was counted ten times or more. The rearrangement joins TRBV24-1 to TRBJ2-7; D not certain. Trimming removed 2 bases from V and 5 bases from J, with 3 bases in between. The CDR3 loop spans 11 amino acids. Germline lookup yields CDR1 KGHDR and CDR2 SFDVKD. Here the CDR3 reads CATSDYHEQYF. The CDR3 DNA reads as TGTGCCACCAGTGATTACCACGAGCAGTACTTC.

This clonotype came up a few times. The J gene is TRBJ2-2, the V gene TRBV9; TRBD2 matches 7 bases. The CDR3 sequence is 15 residues long. V lost 2 bases, J lost 6 bases, and 7 bases stayed unmatched. Germline lookup yields CDR1 SGDLS and CDR2 YYNGEE. Here the CDR3 reads CASSVNSGFPGELFF. The CDR3 DNA follows: TGTGCCAGCAGCGTGAATAGCGGGTTTCCCGGGGAGCTGTTTTTT.

CDR3 nucleotides: TGTGCCAGCAGTCCCGACCAACCTGGACTAGCGGGAAACGATGAGCAGTTCTTC. Translating it yields CASSPDQPGLAGNDEQFF. The chain carries TRBV27 and TRBJ2-1, with 12 bases that match TRBD2. The CDR3 is 18 amino acids. The V segment lost 5 bases and the J segment 8 bases; nucleotides outside the gene matches: 16. In germline, CDR1 is MNHEY, CDR2 SMNVEV (reference sequence).

This clonotype appeared many times. It may be a read error: a sequence one base away is much more abundant. The gene calls are TRBV7-9 and TRBJ2-1; D not certain. Germline V lookup: CDR1 SEHNR, CDR2 FQNEAQ (reference sequence). The CDR3 loop spans 11 amino acids. Trimming shortened V by 8 bases and J by 0 bases, and 2 bases separated the two germline ends. The CDR3 nucleotides read TGTGCCAGCGGCTCCTACAATGAGCAGTTCTTC. It codes for CASGSYNEQFF.

At least ten counts were recorded for this clonotype. The rearrangement uses TRBV20-1 and TRBJ1-5, with 7 bases fitting TRBD1. The CDR3 extends over 13 amino acids. CDR1 and CDR2 from the germline V gene are DFQATT and SNEGSKA (reference sequence). The V and J ends lost 6 bases and 4 bases, in that order; junction bases with no gene match: 6. The CDR3 DNA reads TGCAGTGCCACCTCCAGGGGGAATCAGCCCCAGCATTTT. Its protein is CSATSRGNQPQHF.

The V call is TRBV20-1, the J call TRBJ2-3; no clear D gene. The CDR3 spans 13 residues. Germline CDR1 is DFQATT and CDR2 is SNEGSKA (reference sequence). V was shortened by 1 base and J by 0 bases, with 5 bases between the two germline ends. As DNA, the CDR3 is TGCAGTGCTAGAGCGTTTAGCACAGATACGCAGTATTTT. It is translated as CSARAFSTDTQYF.

This clonotype was counted many times. J is TRBJ2-2 and V is TRBV5-1; D gene uncertain. CDR3 length: 14 residues. The V gene's germline CDR1 is SGHRS and CDR2 YFSETQ. V was pared by 4 bases and J by 0 bases, with 7 bases between. CDR3 bases: TGCGCCAGCAGCGGGCCGGCGAACACCGGGGAGCTGTTTTTT. Residues: CASSGPANTGELFF. Based on the CDR3 plus reference TRBV5-1 and TRBJ2-2, the full variable domain is KAGVTQTPRYLIKTRGQQVTLSCSPISGHRSVSWYQQTPGQGLQFLFEYFSETQRNKGNFPGRFSGRQFSNSRSEMNVSTLELGDSALYLCASSGPANTGELFFGEGSRLTVL.

As concerns this clonotype: A much larger clone lies a single base off, so this may be a read error. The rearrangement uses TRBV5-1 and TRBJ2-7; 9 bases fit TRBD1. The J segment lost 3 bases and the V segment lost 2 bases, leaving 3 bases of the junction unmatched. CDR1 is SGHRS, CDR2 YFSETQ, per germline. The CDR3 is 14 amino acids. The CDR3 region has the DNA TGCGCCAGCAGCTTAGGGACAGGGTTCTACGAGCAGTACTTC. Protein product: CASSLGTGFYEQYF.

This clonotype was found a few times. The gene calls are TRBV7-9 and TRBJ1-4, with D hard to call. The CDR3 loop spans 12 amino acids. Deletions cut 5 bases from V and 11 bases from J, with 12 bases between. From germline, CDR1 is SEHNR and CDR2 FQNEAQ (reference sequence). The CDR3 loop is CASSPSQTKLFF. CDR3 sequence (DNA): TGTGCCAGCAGCCCTTCGCAGACTAAACTGTTTTTT.

Concerning this clonotype itself: A much more abundant neighbour one base away suggests this may be a read error. The chain joins TRBV7-2 to TRBJ1-2, with TRBD1 matching 7 bases. This CDR3 spans 14 amino acids. Germline V gives CDR1 SGHTA, CDR2 FQGNSA. CDR3 sequence reads: CASSQNRGTYGDTF. For the CDR3, the DNA is TGTGCCAGCAGCCAGAACAGGGGAACTTATGGCGACACCTTC.

This clonotype was detected many times. V and J are TRBV7-9 and TRBJ1-6; no definite D call. Germline V gene sequence: CDR1 SEHNR, CDR2 FQNEAQ (reference sequence). The CDR3 length is 12 residues. The V and J ends lost 5 bases and 6 bases respectively, with 5 bases between them. CDR3 amino acids: CASSRSNSPLHF. For the CDR3, the DNA is TGTGCCAGCAGCCGATCTAATTCACCCCTCCACTTT.

In this sample, this clonotype turned up many times. CDR3 in amino acids: CASSLDSGFNEQFF. DNA for the CDR3: TGCGCCAGCAGCTTGGATAGCGGATTCAATGAGCAGTTCTTC. The chain couples TRBV5-1 to TRBJ2-1; a possible D gene is TRBD2 (6 bases). Germline V gene data show CDR1 as SGHRS and CDR2 as YFSETQ. Trimming cost V 0 bases and J 6 bases, with 10 bases left between them. The CDR3 spans 14 residues.

This clonotype was seen at least ten times. This chain uses TRBV12-3 or TRBV12-4 with TRBJ2-1, with 8 bases lining up with TRBD2. This CDR3 is 14 amino acids long. V shed 6 bases and J 9 bases; nucleotides not matched to a gene: 10. The CDR3 DNA reads TGTGCCAGCAGCCAAGCGGGACTAGTGGGTGAGCAGTTCTTC. Its translation is CASSQAGLVGEQFF.